This T cell receptor (beta chain) derives from a study of blood T cell repertoires in COVID-19 (dated by TCRdb to 2019 to 2021). Context from the whole study: Collaborator samples came from the United States, Italy and Spain and covered acute and convalescent phases of COVID-19. The repertoires were released in a freely available public database intended as a resource for research on the immune response to SARS-CoV-2. The dataset comprised deeply sampled blood TCRbeta repertoires from subjects exposed to, actively infected with, or recovered from COVID-19. Where HLA class I and class II types were available, the types were taken from metadata supplied by the sample provider, not from assay-based typing. The material from the prospective study consisted of cDNA or gDNA derived from T cells, B-cell-depleted T cells, or PBMCs. A de-identified subject ID, COVID-19 status, age in years and sex were almost always included in the sample metadata. Samples were obtained from the ongoing ImmuneRACE study (first 160 participants) and from over 1,000 subjects provided by 6 global collaborators.

The collaborating institutions used their own protocols to collect whole blood in K2EDTA tubes. For TCRbeta analysis, collaborators shipped samples in one of three forms: frozen whole blood, isolated PBMCs, or DNA extracted from either of those sample types. Study-wide conclusions, independent of this receptor: Clinical and demographic metadata were provided uncurated, with the amount varying by source and participant.

Measured from the cysteine to the phenylalanine, the CDR3 is 13 residues long. Left in the record is the CDR3 DNA by itself, 39 bases read in frame from the first base. CDR1 is given as MDHEN and CDR2 as SYDVKM, both from the germline V gene. The V end loses 5 bases and the J end loses 4 bases, and a stretch of 11 bases separates them. A remark on this clone: Its specific antigen is unknown. Per-base qualities were not stored, and no clone one base away is much larger.

The immunoSEQ Assay, a bias-controlled multiplex PCR, was used to amplify TCRbeta CDR3 regions from genomic DNA. The published analysis was carried out like this. The number of nucleated cells in each sample was estimated from the amplification of reference gene primers within the assay. To quantify the absolute abundance of each unique TCRbeta CDR3 rearrangement, sequence reads were collapsed and filtered. For each sample, productive Simpson clonality was calculated as the square root of Simpson's diversity index over productive rearrangements. In its TCRdb copy, this immuneACCESS table keeps in-frame sequences only and misses some clones. Where compared with another copy, unresolved V genes explain less than half of these, and the others have no known cause. V and J calls and clone size are those listed in that table; D and trimming were worked out from the DNA. The sample profile shows more than 45,000 clones; 80% to 95% of them were found once. The ten largest account for roughly 3% of the sample.

This sequence was found in a human donor in a cohort sampled during active COVID-19. The sequenced sample consisted of peripheral blood. The sequence joins TRBV28 to TRBJ1-1; TRBD1 could be the D gene, as 5 bases match. The CDR3 corresponds to CASSPGFGTEAFF. The DNA sequence reads TGTGCCAGCAGTCCAGGGTTCGGCACTGAAGCTTTCTTT.